A selection of T cell receptor beta chains follows, all from one sample in a study of T cell changes during pregnancy in multiple sclerosis. Some clones are missing from TCRdb's copy, which holds only in-frame ones; the method was immunoSEQ multiplex PCR. The data show roughly 88,000 clones, 92% seen once. Specimen: peripheral blood, collected in the first trimester of pregnancy. These receptors all stem from a female donor with multiple sclerosis, enrolled in a pregnancy study. Each CDR3 is given with its conserved first and last residue. The order of the fields is D gene, clone size, V gene, J gene, CDR3 DNA, CDR3 protein. D genes are given only for firm matches. Some rows mark clone size as missing; the rest say once, few, many or name a class of expanded clone.

TRBD1,NA,TRBV5-1,TRBJ2-5,TGCGCCAGCAGCTTGTTCCCCGGACAGGGGAAAGAGACCCAGTACTTC,CASSLFPGQGKETQYF
NA,NA,TRBV27,TRBJ2-7,TGTGCCAGCAGTTCCGCGGCGGGGTCCTACGAGCAGTACTTC,CASSSAAGSYEQYF
NA,NA,TRBV9,TRBJ2-2,TGTGCCAGCAGCCCGCAAGAGGGCGGGGAGCTGTTTTTT,CASSPQEGGELFF
TRBD1,NA,TRBV5-1,TRBJ2-7,TGCGCCAGCAGCTTGGTGGCAGGGGGCCGTGAGAGCTCCTACGAGCAGTACTTC,CASSLVAGGRESSYEQYF
TRBD1,NA,TRBV5-4,TRBJ2-7,TGTGCCAGCAGCTTACCGGGACAGCCGACCTACGAGCAGTACTTC,CASSLPGQPTYEQYF
NA,NA,TRBV18,TRBJ1-2,TGTGCCAGCTCACCACCGGGCGGGTCAACCTATGGCTACACCTTC,CASSPPGGSTYGYTF
TRBD2,once,TRBV7-9,TRBJ2-2,TGTGCCAGCAGCTTATTTCAGGGAGGGCGGACCGGGGAGCTGTTTTTT,CASSLFQGGRTGELFF
NA,NA,TRBV5-5,TRBJ2-6,TGTGCCAGCAGCTTGAGGGAGTCTGGGGCCAACGTCCTGACTTTC,CASSLRESGANVLTF
NA,NA,TRBV7-2,TRBJ1-5,TGTGCCAGCAGCTTAGCGGGCAGGGCTAGCAATCAGCCCCAGCATTTT,CASSLAGRASNQPQHF
NA,NA,TRBV30,TRBJ2-6,TGTGCCTGGAGTGTCGGGTTAGGCGACTCTGGGGCCAACGTCCTGACTTTC,CAWSVGLGDSGANVLTF
TRBD1,NA,TRBV29-1,TRBJ2-7,TGCAGCGTTGGACAGGGAATCTACGAGCAGTACTTC,CSVGQGIYEQYF
TRBD2,once,TRBV11-2,TRBJ2-7,TGTGCCAGCAGCCCGGGACTAGCGGGGGGGGAGCAGTACTTC,CASSPGLAGGEQYF
TRBD2,NA,TRBV27,TRBJ2-2,TGTGCCAGCAGTCCCCGGCGGGGGGGTGGCGGGGAGCTGTTTTTT,CASSPRRGGGGELFF
TRBD1,NA,TRBV7-6,TRBJ2-1,TGTGCCAGCAGCTTCGAGACAGGGGATGAAAATGAGCAGTTCTTC,CASSFETGDENEQFF
TRBD2,NA,TRBV18,TRBJ2-5,TGTGCCAGCTCACCCCTAGCCCGGGAGGGCCCGGAGACCCAGTACTTC,CASSPLAREGPETQYF
TRBD1,few,TRBV27,TRBJ1-2,TGTGCCAGCAGTCCTACAGACAGGGGGCACGATGGCTACACCTTC,CASSPTDRGHDGYTF
TRBD2,NA,TRBV27,TRBJ2-7,TGTGCCAGCAGTCGGCTAGCGGGAGGAAATTGGTACGAGCAGTACTTC,CASSRLAGGNWYEQYF
NA,NA,TRBV6-4,TRBJ2-3,TGTGCCAGCAAAGAGGACTGGACCACAGATACGCAGTATTTT,CASKEDWTTDTQYF
NA,NA,TRBV9,TRBJ1-5,TGTGCCAGCAGCGCCGGGAGAGTCAATCAGCCCCAGCATTTT,CASSAGRVNQPQHF
TRBD2,NA,TRBV2,TRBJ2-1,TGTGCCAGTACTACCAGAGCGGGAAGAATAACAAATGAGCAGTTCTTC,CASTTRAGRITNEQFF
TRBD2,NA,TRBV5-3,TRBJ2-2,TGTGCCAGAAGCTTGGCTCTAGCGGGAGGGCCATCGTGGACCGGGGAGCTGTTTTTT,CARSLALAGGPSWTGELFF
NA,NA,TRBV5-8,TRBJ2-4,TGTGCCAGCAGCTATCAGGGCACCAAAAACATTCAGTACTTC,CASSYQGTKNIQYF